This record covers a single TCR beta chain. The source of the sample is a study of blood T cells in healthy people across ages. V gave up 0 bases and J gave up 8 bases, with 10 bases separating them. The germline CDR1 and CDR2 sequences are LGHNA and YNFKEQ. The CDR3 has 14 residues. Alongside a J-beta primer mix, a sample-barcoded 5' primer served in a second PCR lasting 7 to 11 cycles. Using its own MiXCR run on the 5' RACE reads, TCRdb lists one record per CDR3 protein. Among 800,000 to 950,000 distinct CDR3 sequences listed, roughly 40% were seen once. Sequenced input: blood. This receptor was obtained from a man between 18 and 29 years old in good health. The V gene is TRBV4-2, the J gene TRBJ1-4; TRBD1 might be the D (5 bases). The CDR3: CASSQEPGNEKLFF. CDR3 bases: TGTGCCAGCAGCCAAGAACCAGGGAACGAAAAACTGTTTTTT.